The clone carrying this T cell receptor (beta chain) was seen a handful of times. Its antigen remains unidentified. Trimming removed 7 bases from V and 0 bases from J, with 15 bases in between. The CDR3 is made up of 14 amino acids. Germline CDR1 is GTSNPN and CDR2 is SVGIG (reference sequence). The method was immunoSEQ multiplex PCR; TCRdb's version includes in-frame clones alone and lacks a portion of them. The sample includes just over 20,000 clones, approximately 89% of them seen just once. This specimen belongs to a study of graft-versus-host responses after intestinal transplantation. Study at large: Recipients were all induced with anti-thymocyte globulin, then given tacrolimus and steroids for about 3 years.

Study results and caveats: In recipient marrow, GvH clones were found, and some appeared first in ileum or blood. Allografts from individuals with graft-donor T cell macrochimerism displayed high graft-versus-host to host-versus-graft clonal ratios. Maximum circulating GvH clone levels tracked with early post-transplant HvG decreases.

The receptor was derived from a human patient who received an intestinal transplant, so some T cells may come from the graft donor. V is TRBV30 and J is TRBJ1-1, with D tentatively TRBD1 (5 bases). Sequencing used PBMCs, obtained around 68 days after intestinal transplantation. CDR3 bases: TGTGCCTCCCCCCCAGGGCCCTTGAACACTGAAGCTTTCTTT. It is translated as CASPPGPLNTEAFF.